Here is one T cell receptor (beta chain) with its context. Germline V gene lookup returns CDR1 LGHNA and CDR2 YSLEER. The CDR3 loop spans 16 amino acids. V dropped 4 bases and J dropped 4; count of bases not matched to a gene: 8. Reverse transcription of about 0.5 to 1 ug RNA used random hexamers. Amplification of TCR beta CDR3 spanned 54 Vbeta and 13 Jbeta via immunoSEQ multiplex PCR. TCRdb analysed the immunoSEQ multiplex PCR reads with MiXCR anew, one entry per CDR3 protein. This sample has about 210,000 distinct CDR3 sequences, with roughly 94% found just once. The source of the sample is a study of CD8 T cells in Susac syndrome. The CD8+ and CD4+ T cells were isolated magnetically using a negative isolation approach, whereas the TEMRA cells were enriched by FACS.

Sequenced input: CD4+ T cells from PBMCs. The source is a human donor with multiple sclerosis. This sequence joins TRBV4-3 and TRBJ2-3; 10 bases line up with TRBD2. The CDR3 reads CASSLLSGGVADTQYF. The DNA of the CDR3 is TGCGCCAGCAGCCTCCTCAGCGGGGGGGTTGCAGATACGCAGTATTTT.